The rows below give T cell receptor beta chains drawn from one sample of a study of neurological immune-mediated disorders. TCRdb used MiXCR to reprocess the 5' RACE reads, holding one entry per CDR3 protein. The table shows 80,000 or so distinct CDR3 sequences, with under 10% occurring only once. Sequences were obtained from PBMCs. These receptors were collected from a man in his fifties or sixties in good health. Both conserved end residues are trimmed from each CDR3. The D gene is left open where the match is weak. Not every row has a clone size; where given, it reads once, few, many or a size class.

size	V	D	J	CDR3
many	TRBV20-1	TRBD2	TRBJ2-5	SASRAGGELGETQY
.	TRBV14	.	TRBJ2-3	ASSQETASTDTQY
many	TRBV28	TRBD2	TRBJ2-1	ASSSRAGGG
many	TRBV7-9	.	TRBJ2-2	ASSSSGGQDTGELF
many	TRBV7-9	TRBD1	TRBJ2-7	ASSLVGQWSYEQY
many	TRBV14	TRBD1	TRBJ1-1	ASSSPGDRRNTEAF
many	TRBV10-3	TRBD2	TRBJ2-7	AISARPLGLAGGQDSEQY
many	TRBV29-1	TRBD1	TRBJ2-3	SEGQGWDTQY
many	TRBV20-1	.	TRBJ2-5	SADDTGLEETQY
few	TRBV5-6	.	TRBJ1-5	ASRVDSNQPQH
many	TRBV10-3	.	TRBJ2-5	ATSTLQETQY
many	TRBV3-1	TRBD1	TRBJ1-1	ASSQDDRDTEAF
many	TRBV5-5	.	TRBJ2-2	ATQGQSNTGELF
many	TRBV28	TRBD2	TRBJ2-7	ASTRGGRTYEQY
many	TRBV7-6	.	TRBJ2-2	ASSPGGGATANTGELF
many	TRBV20-1	TRBD2	TRBJ2-7	SARDIGLAGYEQY
.	TRBV27	TRBD1	TRBJ2-3	ASSLRGDRFSTDTQY
.	TRBV6-2/TRBV6-3	TRBD1	TRBJ2-1	ASRRTGLFSYNEQF
many	TRBV28	TRBD1	TRBJ1-5	ASLQGGKNQPQH
many	TRBV4-1	TRBD2	TRBJ2-7	ASSQTSGSLYEQY
few	TRBV10-1	TRBD2	TRBJ2-1	ASSERVGGEQF
.	TRBV12-3/TRBV12-4	.	TRBJ2-2	ASSRGGQRNTWELF
many	TRBV7-9	.	TRBJ2-5	ASSLGWGQETQY
many	TRBV20-1	.	TRBJ1-1	SARVGGGMNTEAF
many	TRBV20-1	.	TRBJ2-3	SARVASRDTQY
many	TRBV5-1	.	TRBJ2-7	ASSSGGTYEQY
many	TRBV5-1	TRBD2	TRBJ2-7	ASSFRLAEHYEQY
many	TRBV12-3/TRBV12-4	.	TRBJ1-4	ASSSLGSSNEKLF
many	TRBV5-1	TRBD2	TRBJ2-7	ASSFSAISSGSSYEQY
many	TRBV20-1	.	TRBJ2-7	SARESYEQY
many	TRBV5-3	TRBD2	TRBJ2-7	ARSPWTSGEEYEQY
many	TRBV24-1	.	TRBJ2-7	ATSESRASGIHEQY
once	TRBV5-1	.	TRBJ1-1	ASSPEGLGGMNTEDF
many	TRBV7-9	.	TRBJ1-1	ASSLENLNTEAF
many	TRBV7-2	TRBD1	TRBJ2-2	ASSSVGQGVGELF
many	TRBV6-5	TRBD1	TRBJ1-1	ASNLRDRARTEAF
many	TRBV11-2	.	TRBJ2-4	ASSLGSGRNIQY
many	TRBV5-1	.	TRBJ2-1	ASSPTGVEQF
many	TRBV6-5	.	TRBJ2-2	ASSYSKRGIDYTGELF
many	TRBV28	.	TRBJ1-2	ASSSPALGYYGYT
many	TRBV6-5	.	TRBJ1-1	ASSSRYTEAF
many	TRBV7-2	.	TRBJ1-2	ASSPQAGDLYGYT
many	TRBV20-1	.	TRBJ2-7	SAGGAGPYEQY
few	TRBV6-6	TRBD1	TRBJ1-5	ASSSLGQSNQPQH
few	TRBV5-1	.	TRBJ2-7	ASSLTPGFYEQY